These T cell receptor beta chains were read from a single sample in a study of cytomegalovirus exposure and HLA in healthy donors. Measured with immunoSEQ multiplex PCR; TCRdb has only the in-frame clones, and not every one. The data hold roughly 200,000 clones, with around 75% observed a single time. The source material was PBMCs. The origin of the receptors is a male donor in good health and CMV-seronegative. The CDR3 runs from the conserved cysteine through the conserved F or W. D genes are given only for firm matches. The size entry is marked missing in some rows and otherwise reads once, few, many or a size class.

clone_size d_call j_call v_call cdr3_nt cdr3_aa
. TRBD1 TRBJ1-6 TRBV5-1 TGCGCCAGCAGCCCCACAGGGGGCGGTAATTCACCCCTCCACTTT CASSPTGGGNSPLHF
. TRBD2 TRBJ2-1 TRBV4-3 TGCGCCAGCAGCCAGGTACTAGCGGGAGGGCCGTATGAGCAGTTCTTC CASSQVLAGGPYEQFF
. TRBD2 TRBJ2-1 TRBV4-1 TGCGCCAGCAGCCAAGGAGCGGGGGGGCAGAGATCCTACAATGAGCAGTTCTTC CASSQGAGGQRSYNEQFF
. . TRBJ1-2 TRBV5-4 TGTGCCAGCAGCGGACAGCGGAACCTTCTAGGCTACACCTTC CASSGQRNLLGYTF
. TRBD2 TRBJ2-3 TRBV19 TGTGCCAGTAGTACTCAGGGACTAGCGGGGGGCCTTACGCAGTATTTT CASSTQGLAGGLTQYF
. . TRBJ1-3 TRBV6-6 TGTGCCAGCAGTTACTTACAAGGAAACACCATATATTTT CASSYLQGNTIYF
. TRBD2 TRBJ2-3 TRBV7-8 TGTGCCAGCAGCTTCGGGTCTAGCGGGAGTTCAGATACGCAGTATTTT CASSFGSSGSSDTQYF
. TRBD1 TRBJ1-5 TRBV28 TGTGCCAGCAGTTGGACAGGGGGCAATCAGCCCCAGCATTTT CASSWTGGNQPQHF
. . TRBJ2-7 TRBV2 TGTGCCAGCAGTGAGGGCCTCCTTTGGGCCCACTACGAGCAGTACTTC CASSEGLLWAHYEQYF
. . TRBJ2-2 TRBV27 TGTGCCAGCAGTTTAACGGCTGGGGCAGTCACCGGGGAGCTGTTTTTT CASSLTAGAVTGELFF
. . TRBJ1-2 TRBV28 TGTGCCAGCAGTACCTCCCCTCTCTGGCTCTATGGCTACACCTTC CASSTSPLWLYGYTF
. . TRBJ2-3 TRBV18 TGTGCCAGCTCACCCCAAGAGAGCACAGATACGCAGTATTTT CASSPQESTDTQYF
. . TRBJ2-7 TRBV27 TGTGCCAGCAGTTTCGACGAGGACAGCTCCTACGAGCAGTACTTC CASSFDEDSSYEQYF
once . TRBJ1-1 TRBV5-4 TGTGCCAGCGAGGAAGGCAGTATGAACACTGAAGCTTTCTTT CASEEGSMNTEAFF
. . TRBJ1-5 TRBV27 TGTGCCAGCAGCCTCCAGGGTCACAATCAGCCCCAGCATTTT CASSLQGHNQPQHF
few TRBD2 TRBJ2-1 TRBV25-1 TGTGCCAGCAGTGGACTAGCGGGCTACGCTGGAGAGCAGTTCTTC CASSGLAGYAGEQFF
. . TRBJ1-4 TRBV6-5 TGTGCCAGCAGTTTTTGGGGCTCCAATGAAAAACTGTTTTTT CASSFWGSNEKLFF
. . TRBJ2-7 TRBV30 TGTGCCTGGAGTGGCGACCCGACAGGTAGGGAGCAGTACTTC CAWSGDPTGREQYF
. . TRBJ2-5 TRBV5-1 TGCGCCAGCAGCTTCCGAGAGACCCAGTACTTC CASSFRETQYF
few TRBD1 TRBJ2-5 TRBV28 TGTACGATCGGGACAGGGGGCCCGGAGACCCAGTACTTC CTIGTGGPETQYF
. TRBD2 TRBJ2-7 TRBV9 TGTGCCAGCAGCCCTTATAGCGGGGGCCTCTCCTACGAGCAGTACTTC CASSPYSGGLSYEQYF
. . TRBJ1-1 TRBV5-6 TGTGCCAGCAGCCCTAGTTGGACAGTTTTGAACACTGAAGCTTTCTTT CASSPSWTVLNTEAFF
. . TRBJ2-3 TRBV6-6 TGTGCCAGCCTTAGAAGATTCACAGATACGCAGTATTTT CASLRRFTDTQYF
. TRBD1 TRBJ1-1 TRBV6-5 TGTGCCAGCAGCCAGGGACAGGGGGCGTTAGCTTTCTTT CASSQGQGALAFF